This T cell receptor (beta chain) was recorded in a study of blood T cell repertoires in COVID-19. V gave up 4 bases and J gave up 3 bases; unmatched junction bases: 12. The CDR3 is 16 residues long. Per the germline V gene, CDR1 is SGHTS and CDR2 is YDEGEE. Assay used: immunoSEQ multiplex PCR; TCRdb lists only in-frame clones, some missing. This table holds about 200,000 clones, more than 70% found once. The chain recombines TRBV5-8 with TRBJ2-5; 7 bases align to TRBD1. The source is a man in his forties with acute COVID-19. Sequencing was done on a sample of PBMCs or T cells enriched from blood (not recorded which). As DNA, the CDR3 is TGTGCCAGCAGCCTGGACAGGAATCTGTATGAAGAGACCCAGTACTTC. Encoded protein: CASSLDRNLYEETQYF.